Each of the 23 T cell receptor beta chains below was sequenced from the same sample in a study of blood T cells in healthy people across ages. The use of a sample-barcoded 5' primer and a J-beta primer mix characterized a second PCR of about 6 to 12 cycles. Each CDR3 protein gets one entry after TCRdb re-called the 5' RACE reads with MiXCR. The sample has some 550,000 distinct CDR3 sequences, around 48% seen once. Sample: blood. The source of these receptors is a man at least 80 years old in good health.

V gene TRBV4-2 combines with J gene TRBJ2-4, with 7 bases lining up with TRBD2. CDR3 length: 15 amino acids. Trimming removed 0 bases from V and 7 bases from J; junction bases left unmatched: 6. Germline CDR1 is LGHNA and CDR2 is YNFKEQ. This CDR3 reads CASSQERLGGNIQYF. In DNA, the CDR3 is TGTGCCAGCAGCCAAGAGAGGCTCGGGGGGAACATTCAGTACTTC.

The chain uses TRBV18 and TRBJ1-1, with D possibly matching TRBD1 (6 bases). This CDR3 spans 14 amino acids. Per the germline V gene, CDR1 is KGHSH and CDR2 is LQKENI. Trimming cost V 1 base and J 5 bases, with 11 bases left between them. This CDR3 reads CASSPRAGETEAFF. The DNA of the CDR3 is TGTGCCAGCTCACCACGGGCAGGGGAAACTGAAGCTTTCTTT.

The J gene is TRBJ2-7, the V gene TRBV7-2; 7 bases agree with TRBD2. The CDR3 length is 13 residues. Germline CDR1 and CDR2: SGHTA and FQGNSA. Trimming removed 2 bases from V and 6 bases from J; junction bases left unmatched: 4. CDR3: CASSLLAVGEQYF. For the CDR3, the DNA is TGTGCCAGCAGCTTACTAGCGGTGGGCGAGCAGTACTTC.

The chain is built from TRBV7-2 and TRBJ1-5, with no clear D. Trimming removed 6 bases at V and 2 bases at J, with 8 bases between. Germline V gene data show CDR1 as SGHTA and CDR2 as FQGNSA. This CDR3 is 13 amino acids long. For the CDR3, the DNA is TGTGCCAGCAGGGTTGCTGGCAATCAGCCCCAGCATTTT. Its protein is CASRVAGNQPQHF.

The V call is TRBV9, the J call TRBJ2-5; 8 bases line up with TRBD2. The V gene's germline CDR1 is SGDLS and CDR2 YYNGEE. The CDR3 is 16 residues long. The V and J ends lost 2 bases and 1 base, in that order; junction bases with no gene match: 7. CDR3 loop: CASSVKNGGGQETQYF. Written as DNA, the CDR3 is TGTGCCAGCAGCGTTAAAAACGGGGGGGGCCAAGAGACCCAGTACTTC.

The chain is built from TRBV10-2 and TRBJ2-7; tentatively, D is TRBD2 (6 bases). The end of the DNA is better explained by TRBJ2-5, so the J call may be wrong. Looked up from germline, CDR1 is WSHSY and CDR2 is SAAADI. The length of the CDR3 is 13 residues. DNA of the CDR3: TGCGCCAGCAAGGATGGGGGGTTGAAGACCCAGTACTTC. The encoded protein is CASKDGGLKTQYF.

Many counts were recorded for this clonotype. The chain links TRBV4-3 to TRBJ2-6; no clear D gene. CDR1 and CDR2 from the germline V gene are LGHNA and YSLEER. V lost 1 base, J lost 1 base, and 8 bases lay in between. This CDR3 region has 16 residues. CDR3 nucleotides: TGCGCCAGCAGCCAAGGAGCAGTATCTGGGGCCAACGTCCTGACTTTC. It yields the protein CASSQGAVSGANVLTF.

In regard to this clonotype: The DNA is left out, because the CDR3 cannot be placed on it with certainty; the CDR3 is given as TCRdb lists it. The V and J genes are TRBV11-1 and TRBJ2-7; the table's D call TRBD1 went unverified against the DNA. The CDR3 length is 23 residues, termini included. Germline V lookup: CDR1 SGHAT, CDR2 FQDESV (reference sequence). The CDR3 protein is CASSPGTGGDGYTFGSGTYEQYF.

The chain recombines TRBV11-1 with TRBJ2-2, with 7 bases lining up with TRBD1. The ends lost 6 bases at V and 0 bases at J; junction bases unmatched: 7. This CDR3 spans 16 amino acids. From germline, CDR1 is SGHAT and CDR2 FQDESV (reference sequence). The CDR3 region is CASRRRQGPNTGELFF. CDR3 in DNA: TGTGCCAGCAGACGCCGACAGGGTCCGAACACCGGGGAGCTGTTTTTT. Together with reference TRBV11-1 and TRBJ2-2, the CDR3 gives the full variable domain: EAEVAQSPRYKITEKSQAVAFWCDPISGHATLYWYRQILGQGPELLVQFQDESVVDDSQLPKDRFSAERLKGVDSTLKIQPAELGDSAMYLCASRRRQGPNTGELFFGEGSRLTVL.

The CDR3 nucleotides read TGCAGTGCTGCTCAGGGATACGAGCAGTACTTC. Its protein product is CSAAQGYEQYF. The rearrangement uses TRBV20-1 and TRBJ2-7; TRBD1 is a possible D gene (5 bases). Trimming left V 5 bases short and J 4 bases short, with 9 bases between. Germline V gives CDR1 DFQATT, CDR2 SNEGSKA (reference sequence). The CDR3 loop spans 11 amino acids.

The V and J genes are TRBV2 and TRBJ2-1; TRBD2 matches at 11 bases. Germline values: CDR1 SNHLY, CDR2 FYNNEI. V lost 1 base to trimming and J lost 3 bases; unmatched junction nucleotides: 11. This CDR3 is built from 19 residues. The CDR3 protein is CASSEEGLAAAGLYNEQFF. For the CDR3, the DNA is TGTGCCAGCAGTGAAGAGGGACTAGCGGCCGCCGGTCTCTACAATGAGCAGTTCTTC.

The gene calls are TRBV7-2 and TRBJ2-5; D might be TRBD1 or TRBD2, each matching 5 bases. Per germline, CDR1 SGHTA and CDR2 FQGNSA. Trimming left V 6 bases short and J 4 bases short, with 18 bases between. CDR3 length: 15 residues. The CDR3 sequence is CASRRDRGVTETQYF. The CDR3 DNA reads TGTGCCAGCAGACGCGATAGAGGGGTAACAGAGACCCAGTACTTC.

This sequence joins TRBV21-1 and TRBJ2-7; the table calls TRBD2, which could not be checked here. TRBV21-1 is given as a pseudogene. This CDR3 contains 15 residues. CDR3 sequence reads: CASSPRTQEAYEQYF. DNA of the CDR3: TGTGCCAGCAGTCCCCGCACCCAGGAGGCCTACGAGCAGTACTTC.

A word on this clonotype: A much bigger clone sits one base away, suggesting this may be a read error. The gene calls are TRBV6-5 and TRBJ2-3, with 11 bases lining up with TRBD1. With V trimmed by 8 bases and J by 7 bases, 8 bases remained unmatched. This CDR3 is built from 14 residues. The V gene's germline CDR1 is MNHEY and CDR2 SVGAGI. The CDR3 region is CASSWDRGLNTQYF. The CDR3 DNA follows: TGTGCCAGCTCCTGGGACAGGGGGTTAAATACGCAGTATTTT.

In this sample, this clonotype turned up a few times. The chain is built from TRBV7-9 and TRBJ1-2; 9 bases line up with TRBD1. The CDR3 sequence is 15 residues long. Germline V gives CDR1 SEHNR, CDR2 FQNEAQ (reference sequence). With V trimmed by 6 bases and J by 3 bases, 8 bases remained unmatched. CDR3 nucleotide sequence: TGTGCCAGCAGTTCCACAGGGGGCGGATACTATGGCTACACCTTC. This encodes CASSSTGGGYYGYTF.

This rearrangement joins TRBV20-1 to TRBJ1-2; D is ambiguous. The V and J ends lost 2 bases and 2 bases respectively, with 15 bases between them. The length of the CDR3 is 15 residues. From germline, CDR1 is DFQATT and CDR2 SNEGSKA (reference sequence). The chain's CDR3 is CSARNPASGNYGYTF. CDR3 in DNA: TGCAGTGCTAGAAATCCAGCATCGGGGAACTATGGCTACACCTTC.

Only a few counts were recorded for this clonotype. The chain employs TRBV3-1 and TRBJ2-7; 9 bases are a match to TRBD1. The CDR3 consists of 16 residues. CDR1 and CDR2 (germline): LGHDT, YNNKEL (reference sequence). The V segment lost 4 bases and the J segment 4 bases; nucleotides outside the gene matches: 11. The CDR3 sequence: CASSPIGGQGIYEQYF. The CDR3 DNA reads TGTGCCAGCAGCCCCATTGGGGGACAGGGTATTTACGAGCAGTACTTC.

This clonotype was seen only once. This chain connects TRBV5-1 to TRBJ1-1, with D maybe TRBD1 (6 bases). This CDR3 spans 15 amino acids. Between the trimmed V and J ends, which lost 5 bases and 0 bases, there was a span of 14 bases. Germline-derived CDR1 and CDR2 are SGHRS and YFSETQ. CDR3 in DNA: TGCGCCAGCAGAGGACAGATACTGGTGAACACTGAAGCTTTCTTT. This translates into CASRGQILVNTEAFF.

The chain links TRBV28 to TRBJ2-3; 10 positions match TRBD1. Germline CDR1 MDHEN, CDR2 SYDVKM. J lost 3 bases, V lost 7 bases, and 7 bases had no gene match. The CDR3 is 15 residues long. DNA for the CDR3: TGTGCCAGCACCACCCGGGACAGGGGAACAGATACGCAGTATTTT. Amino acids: CASTTRDRGTDTQYF.

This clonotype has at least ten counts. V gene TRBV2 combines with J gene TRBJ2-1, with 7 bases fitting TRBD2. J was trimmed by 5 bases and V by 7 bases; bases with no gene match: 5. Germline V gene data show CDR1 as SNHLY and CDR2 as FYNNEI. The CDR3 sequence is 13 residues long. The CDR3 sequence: CASKRDYNNEQFF. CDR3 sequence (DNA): TGTGCCAGCAAACGGGACTACAACAATGAGCAGTTCTTC.

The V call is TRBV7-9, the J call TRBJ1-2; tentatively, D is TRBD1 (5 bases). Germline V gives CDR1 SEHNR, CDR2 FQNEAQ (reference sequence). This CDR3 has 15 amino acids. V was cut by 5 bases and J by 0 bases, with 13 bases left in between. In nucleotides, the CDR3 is TGTGCCAGCAGCACCCGCGCCAGGGCTAACTATGGCTACACCTTC. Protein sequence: CASSTRARANYGYTF.

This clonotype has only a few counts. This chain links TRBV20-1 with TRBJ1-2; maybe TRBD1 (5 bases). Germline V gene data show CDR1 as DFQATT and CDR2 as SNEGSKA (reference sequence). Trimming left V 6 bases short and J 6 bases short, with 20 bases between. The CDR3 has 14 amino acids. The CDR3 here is CSAKNAGSFDGYTF. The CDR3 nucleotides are TGCAGTGCCAAGAATGCAGGGTCGTTTGATGGCTACACCTTC.

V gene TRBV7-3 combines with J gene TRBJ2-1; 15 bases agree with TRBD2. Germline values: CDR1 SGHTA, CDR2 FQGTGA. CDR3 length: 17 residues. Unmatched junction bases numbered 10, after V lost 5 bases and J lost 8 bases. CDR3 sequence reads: CASSPTGLAGGSHEQFF. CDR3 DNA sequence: TGTGCCAGCAGCCCGACCGGACTAGCGGGGGGGTCGCATGAGCAGTTCTTC.